The 7 T cell receptor beta chains below all came from one sample that was sequenced in a study of T-cell memory formation after mild COVID-19. TCRdb ran MiXCR on the 5' RACE reads and lists one entry per CDR3 protein. The top ten hold roughly 3.2% of the sample, which has 200,000 to 250,000 distinct CDR3 sequences, roughly a tenth seen once. The sample was PBMCs or a T cell subset sorted from them (not recorded which). These receptors all stem from a man aged 18 to 35 who had mild COVID-19 (a few samples of this study predate the infection). Cell type and time point are not known.

This clonotype was picked up a small number of times. The CDR3 is CASSPQGGNEQYV. In nucleotides, the CDR3 is TGTGCCAGCTCACCACAGGGAGGCAACGAGCAGTACGTC. The chain couples TRBV18 to TRBJ2-7, with D possibly being TRBD2 (6 bases). Per germline, CDR1 KGHSH and CDR2 LQKENI. The ends were cut back, 1 base at V and 5 bases at J, with 9 bases in the middle. The CDR3 is 13 residues long.

This clonotype has more than one count but fewer than ten. This chain connects TRBV7-8 to TRBJ1-2; weak D call: TRBD1 (5 bases). The CDR3 is 15 amino acids. Germline CDR1 reads SGHVS; CDR2 reads FQNEAQ. Trimming stripped 5 bases from V and 2 bases from J, with 15 bases between. DNA of the CDR3: TGTGCCAGCAGCGAGCTACCTTGGGACAACTATGGCTACACCTTC. It specifies CASSELPWDNYGYTF.

This clonotype has ten or more counts. The chain carries TRBV27 and TRBJ1-2, with 7 bases identical to TRBD1. The germline V gene encodes CDR1 MNHEY and CDR2 SMNVEV (reference sequence). V dropped 3 bases and J dropped 1; count of bases not matched to a gene: 2. The CDR3 runs 14 residues. The chain's CDR3 is CASSLTGINYGYTF. The CDR3, as DNA: TGTGCCAGCAGTTTGACAGGGATTAACTATGGCTACACCTTC.

This clonotype was seen a handful of times. J is TRBJ2-6 and V is TRBV28, with 11 bases matching TRBD2. V trimming: 7 bases; J trimming: 4 bases; junction bases outside the gene matches: 6. The CDR3 loop spans 16 amino acids. CDR1 is MDHEN and CDR2 is SYDVKM in the germline V gene. The CDR3 sequence is CASKLAGVLGANVLTF. In DNA form, the CDR3 reads TGTGCCAGCAAACTAGCGGGGGTGTTGGGGGCCAACGTCCTGACTTTC.

There are many counts of this clonotype. The chain links TRBV10-3 to TRBJ2-2, with D maybe TRBD1 (6 bases). The ends were cut back, 8 bases at V and 0 bases at J, with 7 bases in the middle. The CDR3 contains 13 residues. CDR1 and CDR2 (germline): ENHRY, SYGVKD. CDR3 loop: CAIGTPNTGELFF. The CDR3 DNA is TGTGCCATCGGGACACCGAACACCGGGGAGCTGTTTTTT.

This clonotype was seen ten or more times. V gene TRBV7-2 combines with J gene TRBJ2-4; D uncertain. The CDR3 spans 13 residues. Germline values: CDR1 SGHTA, CDR2 FQGNSA. V lost 4 bases and J lost 12, with 16 bases in between. CDR3 loop: CASSYPPLVPQYF. The DNA of the CDR3 is TGTGCCAGCAGCTACCCCCCGCTGGTACCTCAGTACTTC.

This clonotype was found a few times. V and J are TRBV9 and TRBJ1-2; TRBD1 matches at 8 bases. CDR1 SGDLS and CDR2 YYNGEE come from the germline V gene. J was trimmed by 10 bases and V by 6 bases; bases with no gene match: 8. The CDR3 has 12 residues. CDR3: CASTYYRGDYTF. The CDR3 DNA reads TGTGCCAGCACCTACTACAGGGGGGACTACACCTTC.